This T cell receptor beta chain was recovered during a study of T cells in Graves' hyperthyroidism and ophthalmopathy. This clonotype came up many times. Germline V gives CDR1 LGHNA, CDR2 YNFKEQ. CDR3 size: 17 residues. Trimming left V 1 base short and J 5 bases short, with 20 bases between. Amplification of TCR beta CDR3 regions used RNA as the template. First-round RT-PCR with HTBI primers amplified the TCR CDR3 region. One entry per CDR3 protein, called by TCRdb with MiXCR from the multiplex PCR reads. The table has about half a million distinct CDR3 sequences, roughly 15% seen once. The sequence came from a woman aged 30 to 39 with Graves' ophthalmopathy. The specimen sequenced was blood. The rearrangement uses TRBV4-2 and TRBJ1-1, with D perhaps matching TRBD1 (5 bases). The CDR3 here is CASSQGKGVGLGTEAFF. As DNA, the CDR3 is TGTGCCAGCAGCCAAGGGAAAGGGGTAGGGCTAGGGACTGAAGCTTTCTTT.